Described below is a single TCR beta chain sequence and its context. Other nucleotide sequences in the sample specify the same CDR3. RNA, once extracted, was reverse transcribed into cDNA for use as the sequencing template. Clones were read by immunoSEQ multiplex PCR, and TCRdb kept only the in-frame ones, dropping some. This sample carries 75,000 to 100,000 clones, 40% to 55% of them seen once, and the ten largest clones take 0.79%. The data derive from a study of CD8+ T cells in alopecia areata. T lymphocytes (CD4+ and CD8+) were sorted from PBMCs. From germline, CDR1 is SQVTM and CDR2 ANQGSEA. This CDR3 is built from 14 residues. Germline trimming cut 5 bases from V and 6 bases from J; bases unmatched to any gene: 2.

This chain uses TRBV29-1 with TRBJ2-2; 14 bases agree with TRBD2. This clonotype originated in a human donor with alopecia areata. The specimen was CD4+ T cells sorted from blood. CDR3 bases: TGCAGCGTTAGACTAGCGGGAGGGGCCGGGGAGCTGTTTTTT. As protein: CSVRLAGGAGELFF.